These 18 T cell receptor beta chains were sequenced from one sample in a study of blood T cell repertoires in COVID-19. The data were produced by immunoSEQ multiplex PCR, yet TCRdb's version contains in-frame clones alone and is incomplete. Of roughly 380,000 clones in the sample, 89% were seen once. The sequencing input was peripheral blood. All receptors derive from a middle-aged woman with COVID-19, enrolled during active disease.

V and J are TRBV4-2 and TRBJ1-2, with D uncertain. Germline-derived CDR1 and CDR2 are LGHNA and YNFKEQ. V was cut by 2 bases and J by 2 bases, with 15 bases left in between. The CDR3 has 16 residues. The CDR3 loop is CASSQLVRTSNYGYTF. The CDR3 bases are TGTGCCAGCAGCCAATTGGTCCGGACTTCAAACTATGGCTACACCTTC.

V gene TRBV27 combines with J gene TRBJ2-3; D may be TRBD2 (5 bases). CDR1 and CDR2 from the germline V gene are MNHEY and SMNVEV (reference sequence). V dropped 2 bases and J dropped 6 bases, with 12 bases sitting between them. This CDR3 region has 14 residues. The chain's CDR3 is CASSLRAARDTQYF. In DNA form, the CDR3 reads TGTGCCAGCAGTTTAAGAGCGGCGAGGGATACGCAGTATTTT.

The chain is built from TRBV6-2 or TRBV6-3 and TRBJ2-3, with 8 nucleotides matching TRBD1. The CDR3 spans 17 residues. Germline CDR1 MNHEY, CDR2 SVGEGT. The trim removed 2 bases at V and 3 bases at J, leaving 10 bases unmatched. In DNA form, the CDR3 reads TGTGCCAGCAGTTACCCCCTGACAGGGGCGAGGACAGATACGCAGTATTTT. It translates to CASSYPLTGARTDTQYF.

The V call is TRBV19, the J call TRBJ1-1, with 10 bases aligning to TRBD1. CDR3 size: 17 residues. Per the germline V gene, CDR1 is LNHDA and CDR2 is SQIVND (reference sequence). V shed 5 bases, J shed 0 bases, and the junction held 9 bases outside the gene matches. CDR3 protein: CASSRFQGQGMNTEAFF. CDR3 DNA sequence: TGTGCCAGTAGTCGATTCCAGGGACAGGGGATGAACACTGAAGCTTTCTTT.

This CDR3 is CASGSRGQFNSPLHF. The CDR3 bases are TGTGCCAGCGGCTCCCGGGGACAGTTTAATTCACCCCTCCACTTT. The V call is TRBV28, the J call TRBJ1-6; TRBD1 aligns across 7 bases. The V segment lost 8 bases and the J segment 6 bases; nucleotides outside the gene matches: 10. The germline V gene encodes CDR1 MDHEN and CDR2 SYDVKM. CDR3 length equals 15 residues.

This clone was seen a single time. The V and J genes are TRBV5-1 and TRBJ2-7; TRBD1 is a possible D gene (5 bases). V lost 2 bases and J lost 4, with 10 bases in between. Germline V gene data show CDR1 as SGHRS and CDR2 as YFSETQ. There are 13 residues in the CDR3. The CDR3 sequence is CASSLDSLYEQYF. The CDR3 DNA is TGCGCCAGCAGCTTAGACAGCTTATACGAGCAGTACTTC.

CDR3 coding DNA: TGTGCCAGCAGTTTGGTCGGGAGAGAGCAGTACTTC. Protein sequence: CASSLVGREQYF. V is TRBV28 and J is TRBJ2-7; D possibly corresponds to TRBD2 (6 bases). CDR1 and CDR2 from the germline V gene are MDHEN and SYDVKM. The V and J ends lost 3 bases and 7 bases respectively, with 10 bases between them. The CDR3 covers 12 residues.

The rearrangement joins TRBV10-3 to TRBJ2-7; 7 bases fit TRBD1. The CDR3 totals 14 residues. Germline lookup yields CDR1 ENHRY and CDR2 SYGVKD. V was clipped by 4 bases and J by 3 bases; unmatched bases: 6. CDR3 sequence: CAISVRQGSYEQYF. CDR3 in DNA: TGTGCCATCAGTGTCCGACAGGGTAGCTACGAGCAGTACTTC.

The chain combines TRBV19 with TRBJ1-6; the D gene is possibly TRBD1 (5 bases). Germline loops: CDR1 LNHDA, CDR2 SQIVND (reference sequence). This CDR3 is 12 amino acids long. V shed 5 bases and J shed 7 bases, with 6 bases lying between them. CDR3 residues: CASSAGNSPLHF. CDR3 nucleotide sequence: TGTGCCAGTAGTGCAGGGAATTCACCCCTCCACTTT.

V and J are TRBV10-3 and TRBJ2-1; TRBD1 agrees at 10 bases. The CDR3 totals 14 residues. Germline CDR1 and CDR2: ENHRY and SYGVKD. With V trimmed by 9 bases and J by 7 bases, 9 bases remained unmatched. CDR3 sequence: CAILRDRGRNEQFF. The CDR3 region has the DNA TGTGCCATTCTTCGGGACAGGGGTAGGAATGAGCAGTTCTTC.

V is TRBV11-2 and J is TRBJ2-5, with 10 bases matching TRBD1. This CDR3 comprises 16 residues. The V and J ends lost 0 bases and 7 bases, in that order; junction bases with no gene match: 8. The germline V gene encodes CDR1 SGHAT and CDR2 FQNNGV. DNA for the CDR3: TGTGCCAGCAGCTTAGAGGCCGGGACAGGGGCTCGGACCCAGTACTTC. Its protein is CASSLEAGTGARTQYF.

This clone appeared a single time. The genes are TRBV27 and TRBJ1-2; a weak D match, TRBD1 (6 bases). The V end lost 4 bases, the J end lost 7 bases, and 13 bases lay between the germline ends. CDR1 and CDR2 (germline): MNHEY, SMNVEV (reference sequence). This CDR3 contains 13 residues. CDR3 nucleotide sequence: TGTGCCAGCAGTTCGGACAGTGTGGGTGGCTACACCTTC. Protein sequence: CASSSDSVGGYTF.

The chain employs TRBV30 and TRBJ2-7; a possible D gene is TRBD2 (5 bases). The germline CDR1 and CDR2 sequences are GTSNPN and SVGIG (reference sequence). The V end was cut by 7 bases, the J end by 2 bases, with 18 bases between. The CDR3 spans 14 residues. CDR3 nucleotides: TGTGCCTCAACGGGGAAGGTAGTGACCTACGAGCAGTACTTC. It translates to CASTGKVVTYEQYF.

This clone was observed many times. The chain has TRBV28 and TRBJ1-5; a possible D gene is TRBD1 (6 bases). Germline assignment: CDR1 MDHEN and CDR2 SYDVKM. The CDR3 is 14 residues long. Trimming left V 6 bases short and J 9 bases short, with 18 bases between. The CDR3 coding sequence is TGTGCCAGCAGCCTGACACAGGGTCCTACGCCCCAGCATTTT. Translated, it gives CASSLTQGPTPQHF.

The V gene is TRBV5-5, the J gene TRBJ2-2; D remains unclear. V was trimmed by 1 base and J by 7 bases, leaving 5 bases between them. The germline CDR1 and CDR2 sequences are SGHKS and YYEKEE (reference sequence). The CDR3 consists of 12 residues. The CDR3 reads CASSLNFGELFF. CDR3 coding DNA: TGTGCCAGCAGCTTGAACTTCGGGGAGCTGTTTTTT.

This clone was detected only once. The chain carries TRBV18 and TRBJ1-3; possibly TRBD1 for D (6 bases). Germline V lookup: CDR1 KGHSH, CDR2 LQKENI. The CDR3 loop spans 15 amino acids. V lost 2 bases and J 4 bases, leaving 12 bases between the germline ends. The CDR3 is CASSPVRGNGNTIYF. DNA of the CDR3: TGTGCCAGCTCACCAGTCAGGGGTAACGGAAACACCATATATTTT.

This chain connects TRBV18 to TRBJ2-5; D not resolved. The length of the CDR3 is 11 residues. Trimming shortened V by 6 bases and J by 5 bases, and 7 bases separated the two germline ends. CDR1 is KGHSH, CDR2 LQKENI, per germline. CDR3 loop: CASSLRETQYF. The CDR3 bases are TGTGCCAGCTCTTTGCGGGAGACCCAGTACTTC.

V and J are TRBV11-2 and TRBJ2-7; maybe TRBD2 (6 bases). Germline V gene lookup returns CDR1 SGHAT and CDR2 FQNNGV. V lost 5 bases and J lost 6, with 14 bases in between. This CDR3 region has 13 residues. The CDR3 DNA sequence: TGTGCCAGCAGCCAAAGTCAGGGAGGCGAGCAGTACTTC. Translation: CASSQSQGGEQYF.